This T cell receptor beta chain came from a study of cytomegalovirus exposure and HLA in healthy donors. Each donor was nominally healthy when sampled (though unrecorded immune exposures were likely). The study's findings and limits: HLA-A and HLA-B allele assignments for most subjects were reportedly predicted accurately using TCR beta sequences. The only immune exposure information that was available was CMV serostatus. In a later analysis, 16,951 TCR beta sequences were associated with HLA alleles at 0.05 false discovery rate.

V dropped 6 bases and J dropped 3; count of bases not matched to a gene: 8. The CDR3 is made up of 15 amino acids. Germline V lookup: CDR1 MNHNY, CDR2 SVGAGI (reference sequence). A note on this clone: Its antigen is still unknown.

Researchers ran the PCR with 60 Vbeta and 13 Jbeta primers. TCRdb keeps only in-frame clones here, not all; method: immunoSEQ multiplex PCR. The listing records around 130,000 clones. This sequence originates from a woman aged 40 to 50 in good health and CMV-seronegative. The chain has TRBV6-6 and TRBJ2-7; 10 bases map to TRBD1. The sample was PBMCs. The CDR3 coding sequence is TGTGCCAGCAGCCTAACCGGGACAGGGGTCTACGAGCAGTACTTC. It translates to CASSLTGTGVYEQYF.